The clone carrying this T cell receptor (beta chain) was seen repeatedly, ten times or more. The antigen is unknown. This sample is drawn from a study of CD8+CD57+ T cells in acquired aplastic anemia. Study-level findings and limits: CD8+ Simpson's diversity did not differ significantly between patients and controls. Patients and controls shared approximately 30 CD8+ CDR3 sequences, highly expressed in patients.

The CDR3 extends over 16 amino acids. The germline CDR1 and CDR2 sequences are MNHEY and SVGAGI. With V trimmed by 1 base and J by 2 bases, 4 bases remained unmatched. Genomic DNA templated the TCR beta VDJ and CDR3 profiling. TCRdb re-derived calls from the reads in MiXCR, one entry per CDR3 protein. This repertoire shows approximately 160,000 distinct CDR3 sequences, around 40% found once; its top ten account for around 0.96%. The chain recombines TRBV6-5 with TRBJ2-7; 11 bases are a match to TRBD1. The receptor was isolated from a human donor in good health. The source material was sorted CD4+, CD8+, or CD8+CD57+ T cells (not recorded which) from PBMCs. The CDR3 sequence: CASSYYPGQGAYEQYF. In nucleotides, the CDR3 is TGTGCCAGCAGTTACTACCCGGGACAGGGGGCCTACGAGCAGTACTTC.